These 28 T cell receptor beta chains were all obtained from the same sample, sequenced in a study of response to subunit inactivated influenza vaccine. TCRdb reprocessed the RT-PCR reads via MiXCR and lists one record per CDR3 protein. The profile covers approximately 570,000 distinct CDR3 sequences, with about 8% appearing a single time and about an eighth taken by the ten largest. The input for sequencing was PBMCs from blood, taken roughly 24 months after vaccination. The receptors stem from a man aged 50 to 69 who received an inactivated influenza vaccine.

This clonotype was seen only a few times. V usage is TRBV6-1 and J usage is TRBJ1-6; D is perhaps TRBD1 (5 bases). The ends were cut back, 6 bases at V and 1 base at J, with 13 bases in the middle. The germline V gene encodes CDR1 MNHNS and CDR2 SASEGT. The CDR3 contains 16 residues. The CDR3 loop is CASSPSGGSYNSPLHF. The CDR3 nucleotides read TGTGCCAGCAGCCCCTCTGGGGGGTCCTATAATTCACCCCTCCACTTT.

This clonotype was counted at least ten times. The CDR3 sequence: CAISSGIQETQYF. For the CDR3, the DNA is TGTGCCATCAGTTCTGGAATCCAAGAGACCCAGTACTTC. The rearrangement uses TRBV10-3 and TRBJ2-5; D call uncertain. Germline V gene lookup returns CDR1 ENHRY and CDR2 SYGVKD. V was cut by 5 bases and J by 1 base, with 8 bases left in between. The CDR3 runs to 13 residues.

The V gene is TRBV5-1, the J gene TRBJ2-3; weak D call: TRBD1 (6 bases). V gave up 0 bases and J gave up 0 bases, with 8 bases separating them. CDR1 is SGHRS, CDR2 YFSETQ, per germline. The CDR3 spans 15 residues. CDR3 sequence reads: CASSLGTVSTDTQYF. As DNA, the CDR3 is TGCGCCAGCAGCTTGGGGACAGTTAGCACAGATACGCAGTATTTT.

This clonotype was detected many times. The rearrangement uses TRBV6-5 and TRBJ2-4, with D perhaps matching TRBD1 or TRBD2 (5 bases each). This CDR3 is 15 amino acids long. Germline-derived CDR1 and CDR2 are MNHEY and SVGAGI. V shed 6 bases and J shed 1 base, with 13 bases lying between them. The CDR3 region is CASSNSWGAKNIQYF. The CDR3, as DNA: TGTGCCAGCAGCAACTCCTGGGGGGCCAAAAACATTCAGTACTTC.

The CDR3 loop reads CASSFGLDTDTQYF. The CDR3 nucleotides read TGTGCCAGCAGTTTTGGGCTAGACACAGATACGCAGTATTTT. This chain connects TRBV12-3 or TRBV12-4 to TRBJ2-3; D not resolved. V was clipped by 3 bases and J by 2 bases, with 9 bases between them. This CDR3 region has 14 residues.

This clonotype was observed many times. The V and J genes are TRBV27 and TRBJ2-7; D is undetermined. The CDR3 extends over 14 amino acids. Trimming cost V 6 bases and J 6 bases, with 18 bases left between them. The germline gives CDR1 MNHEY, CDR2 SMNVEV (reference sequence). CDR3 nucleotides: TGTGCCAGCAGCTACGTCGGCTCGCACTTCGAGCAGTACTTC. Translating it yields CASSYVGSHFEQYF.

The V and J genes are TRBV5-1 and TRBJ1-2; 8 bases align to TRBD1. In germline, CDR1 is SGHRS, CDR2 YFSETQ. The junction had 6 bases not matched to a gene; V was cut back by 4 bases and J by 1 base. This CDR3 contains 15 residues. The CDR3 reads CASSLRTGNNYGYTF. CDR3 bases: TGCGCCAGCAGCCTACGGACAGGGAATAACTATGGCTACACCTTC.

This clonotype was seen a few times. The chain has TRBV18 and TRBJ2-7, with D perhaps matching TRBD1 (6 bases). The CDR3 loop spans 14 amino acids. Germline CDR1 and CDR2: KGHSH and LQKENI. Trimming removed 2 bases at V and 3 bases at J, with 11 bases between. The CDR3 reads CASSPSRQVYEQYF. DNA for the CDR3: TGTGCCAGCTCACCATCCCGACAGGTCTACGAGCAGTACTTC.

This clonotype was observed a handful of times. The V gene is TRBV5-8, the J gene TRBJ2-1; 10 nucleotides match TRBD2. Germline-derived CDR1 and CDR2 are SGHTS and YDEGEE. J gave up 4 bases and V 10 bases, and 8 bases lay outside the gene matches. This CDR3 is 14 amino acids long. The CDR3 here is CAGSGRREYNEQFF. The CDR3 coding sequence is TGTGCCGGTAGCGGGAGGCGAGAATACAATGAGCAGTTCTTC.

Many counts were recorded for this clonotype. The V call is TRBV7-9, the J call TRBJ1-5; 9 nucleotides align to TRBD1. Looked up from germline, CDR1 is SEHNR and CDR2 is FQNEAQ (reference sequence). The CDR3 contains 17 residues. J gave up 0 bases and V 3 bases, and 6 bases lay outside the gene matches. The chain's CDR3 is CASSFGTGFNSNQPQHF. CDR3 DNA: TGTGCCAGCAGCTTCGGGACAGGGTTCAATAGCAATCAGCCCCAGCATTTT.

This clonotype was found a few times. The gene calls are TRBV20-1 and TRBJ2-3; TRBD2 agrees at 11 bases. The CDR3 spans 15 residues. Germline-derived CDR1 and CDR2 are DFQATT and SNEGSKA (reference sequence). V was pared by 6 bases and J by 5 bases, with 10 bases of the junction left unmatched. CDR3 nucleotides: TGCAGTGCGTCAACTAGCGGGAGTCCAATAGATACGCAGTATTTT. Protein product: CSASTSGSPIDTQYF.

This clonotype showed up just once. The chain carries TRBV3-1 and TRBJ2-3; 7 bases map to TRBD2. Losses at the gene ends were 6 bases for V and 2 bases for J; bases not matched to a gene: 8. From germline, CDR1 is LGHDT and CDR2 YNNKEL (reference sequence). The CDR3 is 15 residues long. The CDR3 here is CASRKRDFFTDTQYF. Written as DNA, the CDR3 is TGTGCCAGCAGAAAGCGGGACTTTTTCACAGATACGCAGTATTTT.

Many counts were recorded for this clonotype. The genes are TRBV5-1 and TRBJ2-1, with TRBD2 matching over 8 bases. CDR3 size: 16 residues. Germline-derived CDR1 and CDR2 are SGHRS and YFSETQ. J was trimmed by 5 bases and V by 4 bases; bases with no gene match: 11. The CDR3 spells CASSARAGGRHNEQFF. DNA of the CDR3: TGCGCCAGCAGCGCCCGTGCGGGAGGACGACACAATGAGCAGTTCTTC. Full variable domain (missing parts from reference TRBV5-1 and TRBJ2-1): KAGVTQTPRYLIKTRGQQVTLSCSPISGHRSVSWYQQTPGQGLQFLFEYFSETQRNKGNFPGRFSGRQFSNSRSEMNVSTLELGDSALYLCASSARAGGRHNEQFFGPGTRLTVL.

In its sample, this clonotype was seen a few times. This chain links TRBV6-5 with TRBJ2-6; D might be TRBD1 or TRBD2, each matching 6 bases. Germline loops: CDR1 MNHEY, CDR2 SVGAGI. The CDR3 consists of 17 residues. Trimming took 0 bases from V and 2 from J, leaving 11 bases between them. The CDR3 is CASSYSNGGAGANVLTF. For the CDR3, the DNA is TGTGCCAGCAGTTACTCGAACGGGGGCGCTGGGGCCAACGTCCTGACTTTC.

This CDR3 reads CASKRESHEQYF. The CDR3 DNA follows: TGTGCCAGCAAGCGGGAGTCCCACGAGCAGTACTTC. This chain links TRBV2 with TRBJ2-7, with 8 bases aligning to TRBD2. The CDR3 has 12 amino acids. The germline CDR1 and CDR2 sequences are SNHLY and FYNNEI. V shed 7 bases, J shed 5 bases, and the junction held 4 bases outside the gene matches.

There are many counts of this clonotype. The chain has TRBV12-3 or TRBV12-4 and TRBJ2-7, with D possibly matching TRBD1 (7 bases). This CDR3 region has 15 residues. The germline V and J ends were trimmed by 4 bases and 4 bases, with 17 bases remaining between them. The CDR3 DNA reads TGTGCCAGCAGTTCCGGGGCGACAGGGACTTACGAGCAGTACTTC. Translated: CASSSGATGTYEQYF.

V gene TRBV20-1 combines with J gene TRBJ2-1; perhaps TRBD2 as D (6 bases). This CDR3 is built from 13 residues. Germline CDR1 reads DFQATT; CDR2 reads SNEGSKA (reference sequence). The V gene lost 4 bases and the J gene lost 10 bases, with 17 bases spanning the gap. CDR3: CSAKPGEVREQFF. The CDR3 DNA reads TGCAGTGCTAAACCGGGGGAGGTCAGGGAGCAGTTCTTC.

This clonotype was seen many times. The rearrangement links TRBV7-9 to TRBJ2-7; no reliable D call. V lost 5 bases and J 3 bases, leaving 8 bases between the germline ends. Germline V gene sequence: CDR1 SEHNR, CDR2 FQNEAQ (reference sequence). This CDR3 contains 12 residues. The CDR3 region has the DNA TGTGCCAGCAGCCTCCAAAACTACGAGCAGTACTTC. The encoded protein is CASSLQNYEQYF.

The chain recombines TRBV4-3 with TRBJ2-1; tentatively, D is TRBD2 (6 bases). Germline loops: CDR1 LGHNA, CDR2 YSLEER. This CDR3 comprises 15 residues. V was cut by 5 bases and J by 7 bases, with 18 bases left in between. CDR3 sequence (DNA): TGCGCCAGCAGCAGAGAATGGCTAGCGAGGAATGAGCAGTTCTTC. It specifies CASSREWLARNEQFF.

In its sample, this clonotype was seen a few times. The chain carries TRBV9 and TRBJ2-3, with 8 bases aligning to TRBD1. The V gene's germline CDR1 is SGDLS and CDR2 YYNGEE. The CDR3 length is 14 residues. The junction had 5 bases not matched to a gene; V was cut back by 4 bases and J by 4 bases. CDR3 residues: CASSRRQGPDTQYF. As DNA, the CDR3 is TGTGCCAGCAGCCGCAGACAGGGGCCAGATACGCAGTATTTT.

V and J are TRBV9 and TRBJ2-1; D is perhaps TRBD2 (7 bases). Germline lookup yields CDR1 SGDLS and CDR2 YYNGEE. This CDR3 has 15 amino acids. Deletions cut 2 bases from V and 5 bases from J, with 14 bases between. The CDR3 spells CASSVGGLGNNEQFF. The CDR3, as DNA: TGTGCCAGCAGCGTCGGGGGGCTGGGGAACAATGAGCAGTTCTTC. The complete variable domain, with remaining parts taken from reference TRBV9 and TRBJ2-1, reads DSGVTQTPKHLITATGQRVTLRCSPRSGDLSVYWYQQSLDQGLQFLIQYYNGEERAKGNILERFSAQQFPDLHSELNLSSLELGDSALYFCASSVGGLGNNEQFFGPGTRLTVL.

There are many counts of this clonotype. The chain combines TRBV7-2 with TRBJ1-5, with D possibly TRBD1 on 5 matching bases. This CDR3 contains 14 residues. Germline CDR1 reads SGHTA; CDR2 reads FQGNSA. V was pared by 5 bases and J by 1 base, with 9 bases between. The CDR3 sequence is CASSVDRSNQPQHF. CDR3 bases: TGTGCCAGCAGCGTCGACAGAAGCAATCAGCCCCAGCATTTT.

This CDR3 is CASSVGWWSGTRTDTQYF. DNA of the CDR3: TGTGCCAGCAGCGTAGGATGGTGGTCGGGTACCCGCACAGATACGCAGTATTTT. The chain is built from TRBV9 and TRBJ2-3; D gene ambiguous. The CDR3 has 18 amino acids. Trimming left V 0 bases short and J 1 base short, with 18 bases between. Germline CDR1 is SGDLS and CDR2 is YYNGEE.

This clonotype was counted ten times or more. This chain uses TRBV7-2 with TRBJ2-1; 9 positions match TRBD2. V dropped 2 bases and J dropped 8; count of bases not matched to a gene: 10. The germline V gene has CDR1 SGHTA and CDR2 FQGNSA. This CDR3 comprises 16 residues. For the CDR3, the DNA is TGTGCCAGCAGCTTACTGGACAGCGGGGGGAGGTATGAGCAGTTCTTC. Its translation is CASSLLDSGGRYEQFF.

This clonotype appeared many times. This chain joins TRBV7-9 and TRBJ2-2; D is unclear. The V and J ends lost 5 bases and 10 bases respectively, with 11 bases between them. CDR1 SEHNR and CDR2 FQNEAQ come from the germline V gene (reference sequence). This CDR3 contains 12 residues. The CDR3 protein is CASSPLVVELFF. CDR3 DNA: TGTGCCAGCAGCCCCCTCGTCGTGGAGCTGTTTTTT.

This clonotype is termed medium-sized. CDR3 bases: TGTGCCAGCAGTCCCCTTCGGCGGACACCAATAGCCAAAAACATTCAGTACTTC. Translated: CASSPLRRTPIAKNIQYF. The rearrangement uses TRBV6-9 and TRBJ2-4; TRBD1 might be the D (5 bases). This CDR3 has 18 residues. The V end was cut by 5 bases, the J end by 0 bases, with 20 bases between. Germline-derived CDR1 and CDR2 are MNHGY and SVAAGI.

The gene calls are TRBV20-1 and TRBJ2-1; TRBD1 matches at 8 bases. The J segment lost 5 bases and the V segment lost 6 bases, leaving 9 bases of the junction unmatched. Looked up from germline, CDR1 is DFQATT and CDR2 is SNEGSKA (reference sequence). The CDR3 runs 14 residues. In nucleotides, the CDR3 is TGCAGTGCCCCCCGGACAGGGCTCCACAATGAGCAGTTCTTC. Residues: CSAPRTGLHNEQFF.

This clonotype was counted ten times or more. V and J are TRBV7-6 and TRBJ1-3; unclear D gene. V was shortened by 2 bases and J by 3 bases, with 11 bases between the two germline ends. This CDR3 is built from 15 residues. Germline CDR1 reads SGHVS; CDR2 reads FNYEAQ. The CDR3 DNA follows: TGTGCCAGCAGCTTATCTCTTTCGGGTGGAAACACCATATATTTT. Translation gives CASSLSLSGGNTIYF. The variable domain in full, completed from reference TRBV7-6 and TRBJ1-3, reads GAGVSQSPRYKVTKRGQDVALRCDPISGHVSLYWYRQALGQGPEFLTYFNYEAQQDKSGLPNDRFSAERPEGSISTLTIQRTEQRDSAMYRCASSLSLSGGNTIYFGEGSWLTVV.